This section outlines one TCR beta chain sequence together with its context. The sample is drawn from a study of blood T cell repertoires in COVID-19. The overall study: COVID-19 samples collected from the United States, Italy and Spain covered acute and convalescent phases. PBMCs, B-cell-depleted T cells, or T cells were the source of the cDNA or gDNA that made up the material.

The length of the CDR3 is 16 residues. V lost 5 bases to trimming and J lost 0 bases, with 18 bases between them. Germline assignment: CDR1 SQVTM and CDR2 ANQGSEA. While infection was still active, Seattle patients were enrolled and then followed longitudinally. Authors' data handling: Estimates of nucleated cell counts were drawn from the amplification of reference gene primers. The table came from immunoSEQ multiplex PCR; TCRdb's copy has only in-frame clones and leaves some out. V, J and clone size are taken as reported in that table, and D and trimming were inferred from the DNA itself. The sample lists over 450,000 clones, roughly 87% occurring once.

The source material was peripheral blood. V gene TRBV29-1 combines with J gene TRBJ2-3; D perhaps matches TRBD1 (5 bases). The receptor comes from a man between 18 and 29 years old with COVID-19, enrolled during active disease. CDR3 nucleotides: TGCAGCGTTACCCCCCTAGAGACAGTTAGCACAGATACGCAGTATTTT. Translated, it gives CSVTPLETVSTDTQYF.